The 26 T cell receptor beta chains reported below all come from one sample, sequenced in a study of shared T cell receptors in the human thymus. Produced via immunoSEQ multiplex PCR; TCRdb's table is partial and in-frame only. The table has around 730,000 clones, approximately 85% seen once; the top ten hold 0.0095% to 0.011%. This same sample was also part of a study on human thymus T cells.

Material: thymocytes. All receptors derive from a girl less than two years old with a congenital heart defect.

The chain combines TRBV6-1 with TRBJ2-7, with 9 bases lining up with TRBD1. CDR1 is MNHNS and CDR2 is SASEGT in the germline V gene. V lost 1 base and J lost 2; bases outside the gene matches: 9. This CDR3 region has 17 residues. The CDR3 spells CASSEGRGDRVTYEQYF. The CDR3 nucleotides read TGTGCCAGCAGTGAAGGGAGGGGGGACAGGGTCACCTACGAGCAGTACTTC.

This chain joins TRBV7-2 and TRBJ2-7, with D tentatively TRBD1 (5 bases). V lost 5 bases to trimming and J lost 5 bases, with 19 bases between them. The CDR3 loop spans 15 amino acids. CDR1 and CDR2 (germline): SGHTA, FQGNSA. This CDR3 is CASSPSTARFDEQYF. For the CDR3, the DNA is TGTGCCAGCAGCCCCTCGACAGCGAGATTTGACGAGCAGTACTTC.

The CDR3 loop is CASSFPLQETSASDTQYF. As DNA, the CDR3 is TGCGCCAGCAGCTTCCCCCTACAAGAGACTAGCGCCAGTGATACGCAGTATTTT. The chain is built from TRBV5-1 and TRBJ2-3; 8 nucleotides agree with TRBD2. The CDR3 covers 18 residues. Germline V gene data show CDR1 as SGHRS and CDR2 as YFSETQ. The J segment lost 6 bases and the V segment lost 2 bases, leaving 17 bases of the junction unmatched.

J is TRBJ1-5 and V is TRBV7-4; 9 bases match TRBD1. With 9 bases clipped from V and 3 bases from J, the junction kept 6 bases outside the gene matches. Germline CDR1 and CDR2: SGHVT and SQSDAQ. The CDR3 runs to 14 residues. The CDR3 reads CASRDRAPNQPQHF. The CDR3 DNA reads TGTGCCAGTCGGGACAGGGCCCCCAATCAGCCCCAGCATTTT.

This chain uses TRBV19 with TRBJ1-1; 8 bases agree with TRBD1. CDR3 size: 16 residues. CDR1 is LNHDA and CDR2 is SQIVND in the germline V gene (reference sequence). Trimming took 9 bases from V and 4 from J; bases not matched to a gene: 16. The CDR3 sequence is CARKDREGVRCTEAFF. The CDR3 DNA reads TGTGCCAGAAAGGACAGGGAAGGGGTGAGGTGCACTGAAGCTTTCTTT.

The gene calls are TRBV9 and TRBJ1-3, with D maybe TRBD1 (5 bases). V dropped 4 bases and J dropped 7 bases, with 21 bases sitting between them. The CDR3 has 16 amino acids. The germline gives CDR1 SGDLS, CDR2 YYNGEE. In nucleotides, the CDR3 is TGTGCCAGCAGCCTAAAAGCAGGGCAAACCGGCAACACCATATATTTT. This encodes CASSLKAGQTGNTIYF.

This clone has a single count. The chain uses TRBV11-2 and TRBJ1-3; 7 bases are shared with TRBD1. The V gene end was trimmed by 5 bases and the J gene end by 0 bases; junction bases not matched to a gene: 4. This CDR3 contains 15 residues. CDR1 and CDR2 (germline): SGHAT, FQNNGV. The chain's CDR3 is CASSHTGVSGNTIYF. The CDR3, as DNA: TGTGCCAGCAGCCATACAGGGGTCTCTGGAAACACCATATATTTT.

This sequence joins TRBV5-6 and TRBJ1-2; D possibly corresponds to TRBD1 (5 bases). CDR3 length: 16 residues. The V gene's germline CDR1 is SGHDT and CDR2 YYEEEE. V was clipped by 0 bases and J by 1 base, with 13 bases between them. The CDR3 coding sequence is TGTGCCAGCAGCTTGGTTTCAGGGCTGCTTAACTATGGCTACACCTTC. This sequence encodes CASSLVSGLLNYGYTF.

In this sample, this clone turned up a few times. The chain combines TRBV6-1 with TRBJ2-5, with D possibly TRBD1 on 5 matching bases. Germline values: CDR1 MNHNS, CDR2 SASEGT. With 7 bases removed from V and 1 base from J, the gap between germline ends came to 13 bases. The CDR3 has 14 residues. CDR3 nucleotides: TGTGCCAGCATTCTCAGACAGCCCCAAGAGACCCAGTACTTC. Translating it yields CASILRQPQETQYF.

The chain couples TRBV7-3 to TRBJ2-1; D perhaps matches TRBD1 (6 bases). Germline assignment: CDR1 SGHTA and CDR2 FQGTGA. The ends were cut back, 3 bases at V and 6 bases at J, with 9 bases in the middle. The CDR3 has 13 amino acids. The DNA for the CDR3 is TGTGCCAGCAGCTTGGGACAATCCAATGAGCAGTTCTTC. Its protein product is CASSLGQSNEQFF.

This clone came up once. The V call is TRBV4-1, the J call TRBJ2-7; 8 nucleotides align to TRBD1. CDR3 size: 15 residues. Germline CDR1 MGHRA, CDR2 YSYEKL. After removal of 4 bases from V and 2 bases from J, the junction contained 7 bases not matched to a gene. The CDR3 nucleotides are TGCGCCAGCAGCCGAGGACAGGGACAAACCTACGAGCAGTACTTC. It specifies CASSRGQGQTYEQYF.

The chain combines TRBV6-5 with TRBJ1-2; D remains unclear. Germline loops: CDR1 MNHEY, CDR2 SVGAGI. The germline V and J ends were trimmed by 0 bases and 2 bases, with 13 bases remaining between them. The CDR3 extends over 16 amino acids. The CDR3: CASSYSVRGRNYGYTF. Written as DNA, the CDR3 is TGTGCCAGCAGTTACTCAGTCCGGGGAAGGAACTATGGCTACACCTTC.

This chain uses TRBV7-2 with TRBJ1-2; no definite D call. CDR3 size: 13 residues. CDR1 SGHTA and CDR2 FQGNSA come from the germline V gene. V lost 2 bases and J lost 4, with 8 bases in between. CDR3 residues: CASSLSQSYGYTF. CDR3 DNA sequence: TGTGCCAGCAGCTTATCACAGAGCTATGGCTACACCTTC.

This clone was counted once. The rearrangement joins TRBV11-2 to TRBJ1-2; TRBD1 agrees at 7 bases. V was clipped by 6 bases and J by 3 bases; unmatched bases: 10. Per germline, CDR1 SGHAT and CDR2 FQNNGV. This CDR3 has 15 residues. In DNA, the CDR3 is TGTGCCAGCAGTTCCGAGGGGGCGCGGTACTATGGCTACACCTTC. This gives the protein CASSSEGARYYGYTF.

The V call is TRBV28, the J call TRBJ1-2; D is perhaps TRBD1 (5 bases). Germline V lookup: CDR1 MDHEN, CDR2 SYDVKM. V was trimmed by 3 bases and J by 1 base, leaving 27 bases between them. This CDR3 comprises 20 residues. For the CDR3, the DNA is TGTGCCAGCAGTTTTTTTGGAGGGACCTTAGCTAAACCTTTTAACTATGGCTACACCTTC. It codes for CASSFFGGTLAKPFNYGYTF.

V and J are TRBV27 and TRBJ2-1; tentatively, D is TRBD1 (6 bases). CDR1 is MNHEY and CDR2 is SMNVEV in the germline V gene (reference sequence). V gave up 5 bases and J gave up 0 bases, with 17 bases separating them. The CDR3 contains 17 residues. The CDR3 coding sequence is TGTGCCAGCAGTGCCCATAACAGGGTCAGCTCCTACAATGAGCAGTTCTTC. It codes for CASSAHNRVSSYNEQFF.

This chain connects TRBV27 to TRBJ2-2, with 9 positions matching TRBD2. Per germline, CDR1 MNHEY and CDR2 SMNVEV (reference sequence). The CDR3 spans 16 residues. Trimming cost V 6 bases and J 2 bases; bases outside gene matches: 7. In DNA form, the CDR3 reads TGTGCCAGCAGGGGCGAGCGGGGGGACAACACCGGGGAGCTGTTTTTT. Translating it yields CASRGERGDNTGELFF.

The chain employs TRBV9 and TRBJ2-3; 10 bases agree with TRBD1. The CDR3 consists of 17 residues. Per the germline V gene, CDR1 is SGDLS and CDR2 is YYNGEE. Trimming removed 3 bases from V and 6 bases from J; junction bases left unmatched: 13. In nucleotides, the CDR3 is TGTGCCAGCAGCGGGGAACAGACAGGGGGCTATGGCGATACGCAGTATTTT. Translating it yields CASSGEQTGGYGDTQYF.

The CDR3 region is CASSESQGAYNSPLHF. The CDR3 DNA is TGTGCCAGCAGTGAAAGTCAGGGGGCCTATAATTCACCCCTCCACTTT. The J gene is TRBJ1-6, the V gene TRBV6-1; 7 bases agree with TRBD1. Germline-derived CDR1 and CDR2 are MNHNS and SASEGT. Trimming took 2 bases from V and 2 from J; bases not matched to a gene: 3. CDR3 length equals 16 residues.

V gene TRBV7-8 combines with J gene TRBJ1-5, with D possibly TRBD1 on 5 matching bases. This CDR3 has 15 residues. V lost 4 bases, J lost 3 bases, and 13 bases lay in between. Germline CDR1 reads SGHVS; CDR2 reads FQNEAQ. The CDR3 sequence is CASSSGGRVNQPQHF. The CDR3 coding sequence is TGTGCCAGCAGCTCGGGGGGAAGGGTCAATCAGCCCCAGCATTTT.

The rearrangement uses TRBV19 and TRBJ1-5; 7 nucleotides match TRBD1. Germline V CDR1 and CDR2: LNHDA, SQIVND (reference sequence). V shed 6 bases and J 0 bases; nucleotides not matched to a gene: 8. This CDR3 is 16 amino acids long. CDR3 DNA sequence: TGTGCCAGTAGGGGACAGCTACTTAATAGCAATCAGCCCCAGCATTTT. Encoded protein: CASRGQLLNSNQPQHF.

The chain has TRBV2 and TRBJ1-1, with D maybe TRBD1 (6 bases). The CDR3 is 14 residues long. Deletions cut 8 bases from V and 2 bases from J, with 15 bases between. Looked up from germline, CDR1 is SNHLY and CDR2 is FYNNEI. The CDR3 loop is CASGIQTGNTEAFF. CDR3 DNA sequence: TGTGCCAGCGGGATCCAGACAGGAAACACTGAAGCTTTCTTT.

The rearrangement uses TRBV5-1 and TRBJ2-7, with D hard to call. The CDR3 totals 17 residues. Trimming stripped 0 bases from V and 2 bases from J, with 18 bases between. Per the germline V gene, CDR1 is SGHRS and CDR2 is YFSETQ. This chain's CDR3 is CASSLEQRETITYEQYF. The CDR3 DNA reads TGCGCCAGCAGCTTGGAACAGAGAGAAACGATAACCTACGAGCAGTACTTC.

The CDR3 region is CASSLRGGQGVTHSSYEQYF. The CDR3 nucleotides read TGTGCCAGCAGCTTAAGGGGGGGACAGGGGGTCACCCACAGCTCCTACGAGCAGTACTTC. The J gene is TRBJ2-7, the V gene TRBV7-4, with TRBD1 identical over 11 bases. V dropped 2 bases and J dropped 0; count of bases not matched to a gene: 15. Germline V gene sequence: CDR1 SGHVT, CDR2 SQSDAQ. CDR3 size: 20 residues.

The rearrangement uses TRBV5-6 and TRBJ1-6; maybe TRBD1 (5 bases). The V and J ends lost 7 bases and 7 bases respectively, with 9 bases between them. The germline gives CDR1 SGHDT, CDR2 YYEEEE. This CDR3 is 12 amino acids long. The CDR3 DNA reads TGTGCCAGCCAGCGGGGGAATTCACCCCTCCACTTT. Translation: CASQRGNSPLHF.

This sequence joins TRBV5-1 and TRBJ2-5, with 7 nucleotides matching TRBD2. Germline V CDR1 and CDR2: SGHRS, YFSETQ. V trimming: 4 bases; J trimming: 5 bases; junction bases outside the gene matches: 11. This CDR3 region has 15 residues. The CDR3 bases are TGCGCCAGCAGCCACACTAGCGTCTCGACGGAGACCCAGTACTTC. It codes for CASSHTSVSTETQYF.